Reported below is one T cell receptor beta chain. Its antigen is unknown. The data are from a study of Tregs in tolerant kidney transplant recipients. Overall study: Recipients received nonmyeloablative bone marrow transplants from related graft donors, with transient mixed chimerism.

Germline V lookup: CDR1 MGHRA, CDR2 YSYEKL. The CDR3 is made up of 16 amino acids. The trim removed 5 bases at V and 3 bases at J, leaving 9 bases unmatched. TCRdb's copy holds only in-frame clones and misses some; the assay was immunoSEQ multiplex PCR. The data contain about 66,000 clones, 80% to 95% of them seen just once; the ten biggest clones take up 9.5% to 12%. Broader study findings: Findings come from small patient numbers and require larger validation. This study did not directly address biological reproducibility. Nucleotide sequences could not be compared across some patients' samples due to primer changes.

V and J are TRBV4-1 and TRBJ2-1, with TRBD1 identical over 8 bases. This specimen consisted of CD8+ T cells from blood, obtained before the transplant. This TCR was sampled from a human donor who received a combined kidney and bone marrow transplant. CDR3 loop: CASSFPGQGGYNEQFF. The CDR3 DNA sequence: TGCGCCAGCAGCTTCCCCGGACAGGGAGGCTACAATGAGCAGTTCTTC.